A single sample gave rise to the 15 T cell receptor beta chains below, sequenced in a study of shared clonotypes between healthy human individuals. Profiling relied on immunoSEQ multiplex PCR, and the TCRdb table lists in-frame clones only, not all of them. Of approximately 2.3 million clones listed, 85% to 95% are singletons. The sequenced material came from naive CD4+ T cells from PBMCs. Subset meaning: CD45RA+ positively selected. These receptors originate from a man between 18 and 29 years old in good health. Some clones in this sample may be carry-over from other donors' samples.

This chain uses TRBV5-1 with TRBJ2-3; 10 bases align to TRBD2. Germline loops: CDR1 SGHRS, CDR2 YFSETQ. V lost 0 bases to trimming and J lost 5 bases; unmatched junction nucleotides: 3. The CDR3 contains 15 residues. CDR3 protein: CASSLESGRGDTQYF. The CDR3 DNA is TGCGCCAGCAGCTTGGAAAGCGGGAGGGGAGATACGCAGTATTTT. The variable domain in full, completed from reference TRBV5-1 and TRBJ2-3, reads KAGVTQTPRYLIKTRGQQVTLSCSPISGHRSVSWYQQTPGQGLQFLFEYFSETQRNKGNFPGRFSGRQFSNSRSEMNVSTLELGDSALYLCASSLESGRGDTQYFGPGTRLTVL.

Notes on this clone: This sample also contains other DNA sequences that code for the same CDR3. V and J are TRBV6-5 and TRBJ2-1, with D unclear. The germline V gene has CDR1 MNHEY and CDR2 SVGAGI. V shed 2 bases and J shed 0 bases, with 2 bases lying between them. The CDR3 consists of 13 residues. This chain's CDR3 is CASSYSSYNEQFF. The CDR3 DNA follows: TGTGCCAGCAGTTACAGCTCCTACAATGAGCAGTTCTTC.

This clone was seen a handful of times. The chain recombines TRBV5-4 with TRBJ2-2; TRBD1 matches 7 bases. Germline CDR1 is SGHNT and CDR2 is YYREEE (reference sequence). The CDR3 totals 18 residues. V shed 3 bases, J shed 1 base, and the junction held 12 bases outside the gene matches. The DNA for the CDR3 is TGTGCCAGCAGCTCCCCCTACAAGGACAGGCTGAACACCGGGGAGCTGTTTTTT. It specifies CASSSPYKDRLNTGELFF.

The gene calls are TRBV4-3 and TRBJ2-1, with D possibly being TRBD1 or TRBD2 (5 bases each). The CDR3 covers 19 residues. Trimming took off 0 bases at V and 3 bases at J, with 21 bases between the two ends. Per the germline V gene, CDR1 is LGHNA and CDR2 is YSLEER. This CDR3 reads CASSQEGAGWGSRYNEQFF. The CDR3 bases are TGCGCCAGCAGCCAAGAAGGGGCCGGATGGGGGAGTCGCTACAATGAGCAGTTCTTC.

The chain recombines TRBV7-2 with TRBJ2-7; 8 nucleotides match TRBD2. Germline V gene sequence: CDR1 SGHTA, CDR2 FQGNSA. Losses at the gene ends were 6 bases for V and 1 base for J; bases not matched to a gene: 8. CDR3 length: 15 residues. Here the CDR3 DNA reads TGTGCCAGCAGTCTGAGGGCTAGCGGGTCCTACGAGCAGTACTTC. Translation: CASSLRASGSYEQYF.

This chain joins TRBV14 and TRBJ2-3; maybe TRBD2 (6 bases). CDR3 length: 20 amino acids. The V gene's germline CDR1 is SGHDN and CDR2 FVKESK. Deletions cut 0 bases from V and 0 bases from J, with 22 bases between. The CDR3 coding sequence is TGTGCCAGCAGCCAAGATTTTAGCGGCCCCGCTGGGTCCAGCACAGATACGCAGTATTTT. Amino acids: CASSQDFSGPAGSSTDTQYF.

For this clone: Different DNA sequences within this sample yield the same CDR3. The rearrangement links TRBV7-9 to TRBJ1-1; D may be TRBD1 (6 bases). The V gene's germline CDR1 is SEHNR and CDR2 FQNEAQ (reference sequence). This CDR3 spans 15 amino acids. V lost 9 bases and J 1 base, leaving 18 bases between the germline ends. CDR3 DNA: TGTGCCAGTATGCGGGGGGCGGCTCCGAACACTGAAGCTTTCTTT. Translating it yields CASMRGAAPNTEAFF.

The chain joins TRBV11-1 to TRBJ2-2; D possibly corresponds to TRBD2 (7 bases). Germline CDR1 and CDR2: SGHAT and FQDESV (reference sequence). The CDR3 is 17 residues long. V was pared by 5 bases and J by 1 base, with 17 bases between. CDR3 in amino acids: CASSPIRGALNTGELFF. For the CDR3, the DNA is TGTGCCAGCAGCCCAATACGGGGGGCATTGAACACCGGGGAGCTGTTTTTT.

Notes on this clone: Additional DNA sequences in this sample encode the identical CDR3. The V and J genes are TRBV18 and TRBJ2-4; TRBD1 is a possible D gene (5 bases). The V gene's germline CDR1 is KGHSH and CDR2 LQKENI. V was clipped by 0 bases and J by 3 bases, with 9 bases between them. The CDR3 has 15 residues. The CDR3 coding sequence is TGTGCCAGCTCACCACCAGGTCAGGGCAAAAACATTCAGTACTTC. Protein product: CASSPPGQGKNIQYF.

V is TRBV4-2 and J is TRBJ1-2; 8 bases align to TRBD1. Per germline, CDR1 LGHNA and CDR2 YNFKEQ. The length of the CDR3 is 17 residues. The junction had 13 bases not matched to a gene; V was cut back by 3 bases and J by 4 bases. CDR3 in DNA: TGTGCCAGCAGCCAGGCCGGGACAGGCCTATTTGGCTATGGCTACACCTTC. Amino acid sequence: CASSQAGTGLFGYGYTF.

This rearrangement joins TRBV6-5 to TRBJ1-2, with D possibly being TRBD1 (5 bases). The CDR3 consists of 15 residues. V was cut by 6 bases and J by 4 bases, with 18 bases left in between. Germline values: CDR1 MNHEY, CDR2 SVGAGI. CDR3 region: CASSRGAGIIYGYTF. CDR3 nucleotides: TGTGCCAGCAGCCGCGGGGCAGGGATTATCTATGGCTACACCTTC.

The CDR3, as DNA: TGTGCCAGCAGTTTCCGGACTAGCGTCGACACCGGGGAGCTGTTTTTT. Translated, it gives CASSFRTSVDTGELFF. The chain recombines TRBV7-3 with TRBJ2-2, with TRBD2 identical over 9 bases. Germline V CDR1 and CDR2: SGHTA, FQGTGA. Germline trimming cut 6 bases from V and 3 bases from J; bases unmatched to any gene: 8. The CDR3 totals 16 residues.

This chain connects TRBV18 to TRBJ2-1; 8 positions agree with TRBD2. Trimming cost V 6 bases and J 5 bases; bases outside gene matches: 9. CDR3 length: 15 amino acids. Looked up from germline, CDR1 is KGHSH and CDR2 is LQKENI. The CDR3 protein is CASSQEREWDNEQFF. The CDR3 DNA is TGTGCCAGCTCTCAGGAGCGGGAGTGGGACAATGAGCAGTTCTTC. The full variable domain, completed using reference TRBV18 and TRBJ2-1, is NAGVMQNPRHLVRRRGQEARLRCSPMKGHSHVYWYRQLPEEGLKFMVYLQKENIIDESGMPKERFSAEFPKEGPSILRIQQVVRGDSAAYFCASSQEREWDNEQFFGPGTRLTVL.

The V gene is TRBV5-6, the J gene TRBJ2-7; tentatively, D is TRBD1 or TRBD2 (5 bases each). The CDR3 is 18 amino acids. Trimming cost V 4 bases and J 2 bases, with 25 bases left between them. Germline loops: CDR1 SGHDT, CDR2 YYEEEE. The CDR3 protein is CASSLGPPPNVATYEQYF. CDR3 bases: TGTGCCAGCAGCCTGGGACCGCCGCCTAACGTTGCCACCTACGAGCAGTACTTC.

In the case of this clone: This specimen includes other DNA sequences encoding the same CDR3. The V call is TRBV5-4, the J call TRBJ1-1; D is uncertain. Germline V CDR1 and CDR2: SGHNT, YYREEE (reference sequence). There are 13 residues in the CDR3. The ends were cut back, 0 bases at V and 2 bases at J, with 5 bases in the middle. The chain's CDR3 is CASSLGTNTEAFF. For the CDR3, the DNA is TGTGCCAGCAGCTTGGGTACAAACACTGAAGCTTTCTTT.